The sequence of this TCR beta chain was determined in a study of T cells in Graves' hyperthyroidism and ophthalmopathy. It was uncontrolled infection, other autoimmune disease, pregnancy or lactation that excluded patients. CDR1 and CDR2 (germline): KGHSH, LQKENI. The CDR3 sequence is 17 residues long. This clonotype has only a few counts. At one boundary the junction diverges from the germline segment, which might be a read error. There were TCR beta CDR3 regions amplified from RNA transcripts. A set of HTBI primers served as the primers for a first-round RT-PCR of the TCR CDR3. TCRdb ran MiXCR on the multiplex PCR reads and lists one entry per CDR3 protein. The sample consists of hundreds of thousands of distinct CDR3 sequences, approximately 15% of them appearing once.

Sequences were obtained from blood. This TCR came from a young woman with Graves' hyperthyroidism. This chain connects TRBV18 to TRBJ2-1, with 10 bases fitting TRBD2. The CDR3 sequence is CASRDPKSGRAYNEQFF. In nucleotides, the CDR3 is TGTGCCAGCCGCGATCCGAAAAGCGGGAGGGCCTATAATGAGCAGTTCTTC.